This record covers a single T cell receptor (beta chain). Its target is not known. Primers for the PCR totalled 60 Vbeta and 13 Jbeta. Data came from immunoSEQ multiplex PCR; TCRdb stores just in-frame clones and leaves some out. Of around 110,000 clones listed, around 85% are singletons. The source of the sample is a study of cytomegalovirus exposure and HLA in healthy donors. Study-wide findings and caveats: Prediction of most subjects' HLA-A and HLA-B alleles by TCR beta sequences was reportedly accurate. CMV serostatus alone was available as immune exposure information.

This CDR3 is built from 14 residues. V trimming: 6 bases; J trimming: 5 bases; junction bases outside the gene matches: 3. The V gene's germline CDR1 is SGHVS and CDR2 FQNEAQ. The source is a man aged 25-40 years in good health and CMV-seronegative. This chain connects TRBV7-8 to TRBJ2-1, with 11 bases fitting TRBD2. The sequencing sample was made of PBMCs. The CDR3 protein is CASRETSGNNEQFF. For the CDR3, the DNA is TGTGCCAGCAGGGAGACTAGCGGGAACAATGAGCAGTTCTTC.